This is a list of T cell receptor beta chains from one sample in a study of blood T cell repertoires in COVID-19. Assay used: immunoSEQ multiplex PCR; TCRdb lists only in-frame clones, some missing. The sample consists of about 99,000 clones, 85% to 90% of them appearing once. The sequenced sample was peripheral blood. These receptors were taken from a human donor in a cohort sampled during active COVID-19. Each CDR3 is given with its conserved first and last residue. Each record gives: CDR3 DNA, CDR3 protein, V gene, clone size, D gene, J gene. A D gene is named only where the DNA matches it firmly. The listing skips clone size in some rows; elsewhere it reads once, few, many or a size class.

CDR3nt: TGTGCCAGCAGCCTCGGACAGGGCCATCAGCCCCAGCATTTT
CDR3aa: CASSLGQGHQPQHF
v_gene: TRBV2
abundance: few
d_gene: TRBD1
j_gene: TRBJ1-5

CDR3nt: TGTGCCAGCAGCAGGACTGCGGGAGATAACTACGAGCAGTACTTC
CDR3aa: CASSRTAGDNYEQYF
v_gene: TRBV6-2/TRBV6-3
abundance: NA
d_gene: TRBD2
j_gene: TRBJ2-7

CDR3nt: TGTGCCAGCAGCACCCTCGGTGAGACCCAGTACTTC
CDR3aa: CASSTLGETQYF
v_gene: TRBV7-3
abundance: NA
d_gene: NA
j_gene: TRBJ2-5

CDR3nt: TGTGCCAGCAGGGGATGGGGAGAACGGACCTACGAGCAGTACTTC
CDR3aa: CASRGWGERTYEQYF
v_gene: TRBV28
abundance: NA
d_gene: NA
j_gene: TRBJ2-7

CDR3nt: TGCGCCAGCAGCTTGGGGCTCTACAATGAGCAGTTCTTC
CDR3aa: CASSLGLYNEQFF
v_gene: TRBV5-1
abundance: NA
d_gene: NA
j_gene: TRBJ2-1

CDR3nt: TGTGCCAGCATTAAATGGGAGACCGGGGAGCTGTTTTTT
CDR3aa: CASIKWETGELFF
v_gene: TRBV6-6
abundance: NA
d_gene: NA
j_gene: TRBJ2-2

CDR3nt: TGTGCCAGCAGCTTAGGAGGTGGGGGGAGCACTGAAGCTTTCTTT
CDR3aa: CASSLGGGGSTEAFF
v_gene: TRBV7-9
abundance: once
d_gene: NA
j_gene: TRBJ1-1

CDR3nt: TGTGCCAGCAGCTTAATACAGGGGTCCACCTACGAGCAGTACTTC
CDR3aa: CASSLIQGSTYEQYF
v_gene: TRBV7-8
abundance: NA
d_gene: TRBD1
j_gene: TRBJ2-7

CDR3nt: TGTGCCACCAGCACCCGGGAGGGGGCAGGGAGGGAGACCCAGTACTTC
CDR3aa: CATSTREGAGRETQYF
v_gene: TRBV15
abundance: NA
d_gene: NA
j_gene: TRBJ2-5

CDR3nt: TGTGCCAGCAGCCCCTCGGGCGGGAGGGCGGCGGATACGCAGTATTTT
CDR3aa: CASSPSGGRAADTQYF
v_gene: TRBV3-1/TRBV3-2
abundance: once
d_gene: TRBD2
j_gene: TRBJ2-3

CDR3nt: TGTGCCAGCAGTTTTGGGACAGGGGGCGCTTCTGGGGCCAACGTCCTGACTTTC
CDR3aa: CASSFGTGGASGANVLTF
v_gene: TRBV27
abundance: NA
d_gene: TRBD1
j_gene: TRBJ2-6

CDR3nt: TGTGCCAGCAGCTCCTCAACTAGCGGGAGGGATACGCAGTATTTT
CDR3aa: CASSSSTSGRDTQYF
v_gene: TRBV9
abundance: NA
d_gene: TRBD2
j_gene: TRBJ2-3

CDR3nt: TGTGCCAGCTCACCAAGTGCAGGGGATGAAGCACCCCTCCACTTT
CDR3aa: CASSPSAGDEAPLHF
v_gene: TRBV18
abundance: NA
d_gene: NA
j_gene: TRBJ1-6

CDR3nt: TGTGCCAGCAGTGATTATGCGAGGTATGGCTACACCTTC
CDR3aa: CASSDYARYGYTF
v_gene: TRBV6-1
abundance: NA
d_gene: NA
j_gene: TRBJ1-2

CDR3nt: TGTGCCAGCAGCCTAGCGTTCAGAGAGACCCAGTACTTC
CDR3aa: CASSLAFRETQYF
v_gene: TRBV6-2/TRBV6-3
abundance: NA
d_gene: NA
j_gene: TRBJ2-5

CDR3nt: TGCGCCAGCAGCCAAGGACAGAGAGTTAACACTGAAGCTTTCTTT
CDR3aa: CASSQGQRVNTEAFF
v_gene: TRBV4-1
abundance: NA
d_gene: NA
j_gene: TRBJ1-1

CDR3nt: TGTGCCAGCAGCGTCGGGACAGCCTACGAGCAGTACTTC
CDR3aa: CASSVGTAYEQYF
v_gene: TRBV27
abundance: NA
d_gene: TRBD1
j_gene: TRBJ2-7

CDR3nt: TGTGCCAGCAGTGGACAGGGGCCGATCGGCTACATCTTC
CDR3aa: CASSGQGPIGYIF
v_gene: TRBV28
abundance: NA
d_gene: TRBD1
j_gene: TRBJ1-2

CDR3nt: TGTGCCAGCAGCGTCCCACACGAAGATACGCAGTATTTT
CDR3aa: CASSVPHEDTQYF
v_gene: TRBV9
abundance: NA
d_gene: NA
j_gene: TRBJ2-3

CDR3nt: TGTGCCAGCAGCGGCAACTTAGCGGAAGAGCAGTACTTC
CDR3aa: CASSGNLAEEQYF
v_gene: TRBV7-9
abundance: NA
d_gene: NA
j_gene: TRBJ2-7

CDR3nt: TGTGCCAGCAGGTCTGGACATACTTTAACCTACGAGCAGTACTTC
CDR3aa: CASRSGHTLTYEQYF
v_gene: TRBV28
abundance: NA
d_gene: NA
j_gene: TRBJ2-7

CDR3nt: TGCGCCAGCAGTTTTGCCGAGGGCACAGATACGCAGTATTTT
CDR3aa: CASSFAEGTDTQYF
v_gene: TRBV5-1
abundance: NA
d_gene: NA
j_gene: TRBJ2-3

CDR3nt: TGTGCCAGCACCCGACAGGGTTTTGGTTACAATGAGCAGTTCTTC
CDR3aa: CASTRQGFGYNEQFF
v_gene: TRBV2
abundance: few
d_gene: TRBD1
j_gene: TRBJ2-1

CDR3nt: TGTGCCAGCAGCTTAGGCGGGAGCGCAAGTGAGCAGTTCTTC
CDR3aa: CASSLGGSASEQFF
v_gene: TRBV7-3
abundance: NA
d_gene: TRBD2
j_gene: TRBJ2-1

CDR3nt: TGTGCCAGCAGCTTACGGAGGAACACCGGGGAGCTGTTTTTT
CDR3aa: CASSLRRNTGELFF
v_gene: TRBV7-9
abundance: few
d_gene: NA
j_gene: TRBJ2-2

CDR3nt: TGCGCCAGCGCGCTCGCGGCGAACACAGATACGCAGTATTTT
CDR3aa: CASALAANTDTQYF
v_gene: TRBV5-1
abundance: NA
d_gene: NA
j_gene: TRBJ2-3

CDR3nt: TGCGCCAGCAGCTTGGTCCAGGGCGCTCGCTCCTACAATGAGCAGTTCTTC
CDR3aa: CASSLVQGARSYNEQFF
v_gene: TRBV5-1
abundance: NA
d_gene: NA
j_gene: TRBJ2-1

CDR3nt: TGTGCCAGCAGGAAACACGACAGGGTGCAGCCCCAGCATTTT
CDR3aa: CASRKHDRVQPQHF
v_gene: TRBV27
abundance: NA
d_gene: TRBD1
j_gene: TRBJ1-5

CDR3nt: TGTGCCAGCAGCACCGGGACTAGCGGGAATGAGCAGTTCTTC
CDR3aa: CASSTGTSGNEQFF
v_gene: TRBV7-2
abundance: NA
d_gene: TRBD2
j_gene: TRBJ2-1